The subject of this entry is one T cell receptor (beta chain). Its binding antigen is unknown. An end of the junction does not agree with germline; a read error may underlie this. Starting from about 500 ng total RNA, TCRbeta-specific cDNA was produced by reverse transcription with a constant-region primer and ProtoScript II reverse transcriptase. Three nested multiplex PCR rounds, following a slightly modified ARM-PCR procedure, were used to build the TCRbeta libraries. Each of the first two PCR rounds ran for roughly 9 cycles and used multiplex TRBV1-TRBV30 forward primers together with a Cbeta reverse primer. Sample barcodes and Illumina adapters were added in a final 25-cycle PCR using Deep VentR polymerase. Before sequencing, amplicons of 200-500 bp were gel-purified using a QIAquick gel extraction kit. The TCRbeta amplicons were sequenced with 250-bp paired-end reads on an Illumina HiSeq 2500. As for the authors' bioinformatics: To recover full CDR3 sequences, reads were quality-trimmed using Trimmomatic v0.33 and paired reads were then merged using FLASH v1.2.11. V, D and J germline segments were assigned to the rearranged TCRbeta sequences using MiGEC v1.2.1b. VDJtools v1.0.0 computed clonotype statistics and Shannon-Wiener diversity indices. Except for diversity analysis, only each sample's 250 most abundant clonotypes were used in subsequent analyses to reduce sampling bias. TCRdb's own reprocessing of the public reads used fastp at Q25 and MiXCR and kept productive beta chains. Each entry is one CDR3 protein sequence, shown with its most common DNA and genes. TCRdb's processing, not the authors', yielded these V and J calls. The sample table records tens of thousands of distinct CDR3 sequences; less than 85% of these occur just once. Less than 30% of the sample lies in the top ten.

The sample comes from a study of tumor-infiltrating lymphocytes in primary liver carcinoma (dated by TCRdb to about 2017). In the study overall: The five patients, three men and two women aged 30 to 69 years, had hepatocellular carcinoma (four) or combined HCC and intrahepatic cholangiocarcinoma (one). To link TCRbeta repertoire diversity to the local molecular phenotype, the 20 to 25 tumor region samples were profiled with Agilent mRNA microarrays. TCRbeta repertoire sequencing covered approximately 35 specimens from 5 patients: around 25 tumor regions, 5 adjacent noncancerous liver tissues and 5 peripheral blood samples. The five patients had tumors of stage T1-T3 N0M0, with maximum diameters ranging from 4.2 to 10 cm. Repertoires from technical replicates were highly reproducible, with mean shared-clone rates approximately 0.92 and correlation coefficients above 0.95. The study combined TCRbeta repertoire sequencing, expression microarrays and whole-exome sequencing across five regions of each liver tumor, with adjacent normal tissue and blood. Roughly 3.5 to 8 million productive TCRbeta reads were obtained per sample, and no significant difference in read depth was found between tissue types.

The CDR3 numbers 12 residues from cysteine through phenylalanine. The CDR3 DNA has 36 bases and is translated from base 1. For CDR1 and CDR2, the germline V gene lists SQVTM and ANQGSEA. Total RNA and DNA were co-extracted from about 20-30 mg of bulk tissue with the AllPrep DNA/RNA mini kit, without cell sorting. Between late 2015 and March 2016, about 5 patients in China with histopathologically diagnosed primary liver carcinoma had surgical resection. At the time of sampling, the patients were treatment-naive and had chronic HBV infection. Each tumor was sampled at five spatially separated regions: the superior, inferior, left-lateral and right-lateral poles and the tumor centre. According to histology, viable tumor cells made up more than 80% of every tumor sample. Fresh tumor and adjacent tissue pieces were bisected, with one half stored in RNAlater at -80 degrees C and the other half sent for histology.

Overall study results and their limits: With just a few patients in the study, the authors point out that the findings should be validated in a larger study. Only roughly 8-25% of top clones appeared in all five regions of a tumor, which suggests that tumor-infiltrating T cells are spatially heterogeneous. The top 250 clones accounted for a significantly greater share of the repertoire in tumors than in blood (p = 0.039). Only the TCR beta chain was sequenced, so true repertoire diversity is likely underestimated because unpaired alpha chains were not captured. Since the samples were bulk and unsorted, there was no way to compare CD4+ and CD8+ T cell repertoires. Repertoire overlap was higher between tumor regions (mean about 36%) than tumor-adjacent (approximately 17%) or tumor-blood (approximately 14%) pairs, consistent with antigen-driven expansion.

Sequencing used liver tumor tissue from sampling region 5. Read against the paper, the sample's cell subset or site label means: tumor region T5, tumor centre. The chain uses TRBV29-1 and TRBJ1-3, with the D gene not clear enough to name. The clonotype comes from a man in his forties with primary liver carcinoma and hepatitis B virus infection. The encoded CDR3 is CSIGESGNTIYF. The nucleotide sequence is TGCAGCATTGGAGAATCTGGGAACACCATATATTTT. This CDR3, with the reference TRBV29-1 and TRBJ1-3 proteins standing in past its ends, gives the full variable domain SAVISQKPSRDICQRGTSLTIQCQVDSQVTMMFWYRQQPGQSLTLIATANQGSEATYESGFVIDKFPISRPNLTFSTLTVSNMSPEDSSIYLCSIGESGNTIYFGEGSWLTVV.